Each of the 31 T cell receptor beta chains below was sequenced from the same sample in a study of cytomegalovirus exposure and HLA in healthy donors. Primers for the PCR totalled 60 Vbeta and 13 Jbeta. Sequencing used immunoSEQ multiplex PCR; TCRdb keeps in-frame clones, though not all of them. This sample has 90,000 to 130,000 clones, with more than 70% found just once. Sequencing was performed on PBMCs. The receptors originated from a woman in her sixties or seventies in good health and CMV-seropositive.

V usage is TRBV5-1 and J usage is TRBJ1-6, with a tentative D call TRBD1 (6 bases). This CDR3 comprises 15 residues. CDR1 SGHRS and CDR2 YFSETQ come from the germline V gene. Trimming removed 0 bases at V and 8 bases at J, with 12 bases between. The CDR3 sequence is CASSLGAGVDSPLHF. The CDR3 DNA reads TGCGCCAGCAGCTTGGGTGCAGGGGTGGATTCACCCCTCCACTTT.

The genes are TRBV29-1 and TRBJ2-1, with D maybe TRBD1 (5 bases). Germline lookup yields CDR1 SQVTM and CDR2 ANQGSEA. V was cut by 8 bases and J by 7 bases, with 21 bases left in between. The CDR3 spans 14 residues. CDR3 in amino acids: CSLKGQGFGNEQFF. The CDR3 coding sequence is TGCAGCTTAAAAGGACAAGGCTTTGGGAATGAGCAGTTCTTC.

This chain uses TRBV5-1 with TRBJ2-1; 8 nucleotides align to TRBD2. The CDR3 totals 15 residues. The germline gives CDR1 SGHRS, CDR2 YFSETQ. J gave up 3 bases and V 5 bases, and 7 bases lay outside the gene matches. The CDR3 sequence is CASRSTGTSYNEQFF. CDR3 in DNA: TGCGCCAGCAGATCTACCGGGACTAGCTACAATGAGCAGTTCTTC.

This rearrangement joins TRBV18 to TRBJ1-3; tentatively, D is TRBD1 (5 bases). Germline values: CDR1 KGHSH, CDR2 LQKENI. The CDR3 runs to 16 residues. With 2 bases removed from V and 2 bases from J, the gap between germline ends came to 13 bases. CDR3 bases: TGTGCCAGCTCACCATGGCAGGGTGGAACTGGAAACACCATATATTTT. As protein: CASSPWQGGTGNTIYF.

This chain joins TRBV10-2 and TRBJ1-4; TRBD1 aligns across 7 bases. The germline V gene encodes CDR1 WSHSY and CDR2 SAAADI. Trimming removed 5 bases from V and 4 bases from J; junction bases left unmatched: 10. This CDR3 is 16 amino acids long. CDR3 loop: CASSSGRDRINEKLFF. DNA for the CDR3: TGCGCCAGCAGTTCTGGGCGGGACAGAATTAATGAAAAACTGTTTTTT.

This clone was counted once. The rearrangement uses TRBV19 and TRBJ2-5; possibly TRBD2 for D (6 bases). Trimming stripped 6 bases from V and 1 base from J, with 9 bases between. Germline V CDR1 and CDR2: LNHDA, SQIVND (reference sequence). The CDR3 extends over 13 amino acids. CDR3 nucleotide sequence: TGTGCCAGTAGCCCGGAGGGCCAAGAGACCCAGTACTTC. The encoded protein is CASSPEGQETQYF.

This clone has just a few counts. The chain uses TRBV5-5 and TRBJ1-4; TRBD1 aligns across 7 bases. The CDR3 loop spans 13 amino acids. After removal of 3 bases from V and 4 bases from J, the junction contained 0 bases not matched to a gene. The germline gives CDR1 SGHKS, CDR2 YYEKEE (reference sequence). CDR3 region: CASSWDSNEKLFF. The CDR3 DNA sequence: TGTGCCAGCAGCTGGGACAGTAATGAAAAACTGTTTTTT.

This sequence joins TRBV11-2 and TRBJ1-2, with 8 bases aligning to TRBD1. The CDR3 consists of 14 residues. CDR1 is SGHAT and CDR2 is FQNNGV in the germline V gene. V lost 4 bases to trimming and J lost 4 bases; unmatched junction nucleotides: 5. The CDR3 DNA follows: TGTGCCAGCAGCTCCAGGACAGGGATCTATGGCTACACCTTC. It codes for CASSSRTGIYGYTF.

The rearrangement links TRBV19 to TRBJ2-2, with 14 bases lining up with TRBD2. Germline assignment: CDR1 LNHDA and CDR2 SQIVND (reference sequence). V shed 4 bases and J 7 bases; nucleotides not matched to a gene: 5. CDR3 length: 16 amino acids. The CDR3 DNA is TGTGCCAGTAGTAGCGGGACTAGCGGGAGTTTCGGGGAGCTGTTTTTT. This codes for CASSSGTSGSFGELFF.

The chain combines TRBV6-5 with TRBJ2-1; 7 bases are a match to TRBD1. CDR3 length equals 16 residues. Germline-derived CDR1 and CDR2 are MNHEY and SVGAGI. The V and J ends lost 4 bases and 4 bases, in that order; junction bases with no gene match: 10. The CDR3 spells CASSSSQTGQYNEQFF. CDR3 coding DNA: TGTGCCAGCAGTTCATCCCAAACGGGACAGTACAATGAGCAGTTCTTC.

V and J are TRBV4-2 and TRBJ1-1, with D unresolved. There are 15 residues in the CDR3. The V gene lost 2 bases and the J gene lost 0 bases, with 10 bases spanning the gap. From germline, CDR1 is LGHNA and CDR2 YNFKEQ. This CDR3 is CASSQPRDMNTEAFF. DNA for the CDR3: TGTGCCAGCAGCCAACCCCGCGATATGAACACTGAAGCTTTCTTT.

The chain has TRBV7-6 and TRBJ1-3; 8 positions agree with TRBD1. V dropped 4 bases and J dropped 8; count of bases not matched to a gene: 7. Germline loops: CDR1 SGHVS, CDR2 FNYEAQ. This CDR3 has 14 residues. The CDR3 reads CASSWSGGRDTIYF. The CDR3 region has the DNA TGTGCCAGCAGCTGGTCAGGGGGCCGGGACACCATATATTTT.

V usage is TRBV4-1 and J usage is TRBJ2-5, with TRBD1 matching 8 bases. Germline V gives CDR1 MGHRA, CDR2 YSYEKL. The CDR3 length is 16 residues. V was clipped by 4 bases and J by 5 bases; unmatched bases: 12. The CDR3 region is CASSRMAGGAEETQYF. Written as DNA, the CDR3 is TGCGCCAGCAGCCGGATGGCAGGGGGCGCCGAGGAGACCCAGTACTTC.

The rearrangement uses TRBV5-1 and TRBJ1-2, with a possible D match to TRBD1 (6 bases). Between the trimmed V and J ends, which lost 0 bases and 5 bases, there was a span of 14 bases. The CDR3 sequence is 15 residues long. Germline V lookup: CDR1 SGHRS, CDR2 YFSETQ. For the CDR3, the DNA is TGCGCCAGCAGCTTGGCAGGCAGGGGAGGGTATGGCTACACCTTC. As protein: CASSLAGRGGYGYTF.

V gene TRBV7-3 combines with J gene TRBJ2-5; D call uncertain. The CDR3 covers 13 residues. CDR1 is SGHTA, CDR2 FQGTGA, per germline. Trimming removed 2 bases from V and 3 bases from J, with 7 bases in between. In nucleotides, the CDR3 is TGTGCCAGCAGCTTAGGGCAAAAAGAGACCCAGTACTTC. This translates into CASSLGQKETQYF.

The V and J genes are TRBV28 and TRBJ2-2; D may be TRBD1 (5 bases). Trimming removed 3 bases from V and 3 bases from J, with 14 bases in between. Germline V lookup: CDR1 MDHEN, CDR2 SYDVKM. This CDR3 has 16 amino acids. The CDR3 loop is CASSFTAGSYTGELFF. CDR3 nucleotides: TGTGCCAGCAGTTTCACGGCAGGGTCGTACACCGGGGAGCTGTTTTTT.

The V call is TRBV11-2, the J call TRBJ1-1, with a possible D match to TRBD1 (6 bases). This CDR3 is 15 amino acids long. V lost 3 bases and J 10 bases, leaving 21 bases between the germline ends. Per germline, CDR1 SGHAT and CDR2 FQNNGV. CDR3 coding DNA: TGTGCCAGCAGCTTTTACCCTAACAGGGAAAGAGTAGCTTTCTTT. Encoded protein: CASSFYPNRERVAFF.

V gene TRBV28 combines with J gene TRBJ1-1; the D gene is possibly TRBD1 (5 bases). Germline-derived CDR1 and CDR2 are MDHEN and SYDVKM. V lost 6 bases, J lost 1 base, and 18 bases lay in between. The CDR3 consists of 16 residues. The CDR3: CASRLTVDRPNTEAFF. The CDR3 region has the DNA TGTGCCAGCAGACTGACCGTTGACAGACCGAACACTGAAGCTTTCTTT.

The gene calls are TRBV11-2 and TRBJ2-2; TRBD2 matches at 14 bases. This CDR3 contains 18 residues. V shed 4 bases, J shed 6 bases, and the junction held 10 bases outside the gene matches. The V gene's germline CDR1 is SGHAT and CDR2 FQNNGV. The CDR3 coding sequence is TGTGCCAGCAGCTCCTTGGATCGGGGACTAGCGGGAGCCGGGGAGCTGTTTTTT. Its protein is CASSSLDRGLAGAGELFF.

V is TRBV6-1 and J is TRBJ1-1; possibly TRBD1 for D (6 bases). V lost 6 bases, J lost 11 bases, and 22 bases lay in between. Germline V gene lookup returns CDR1 MNHNS and CDR2 SASEGT. This CDR3 has 14 residues. The CDR3 nucleotides are TGTGCCAGCAGCCTCGTGGGGCGGGGGCTTGTGGCTTTCTTT. It is translated as CASSLVGRGLVAFF.

This sequence joins TRBV13 and TRBJ1-1; possible D gene TRBD1, 6 bases. Trimming shortened V by 5 bases and J by 1 base, and 14 bases separated the two germline ends. Per germline, CDR1 PRHDT and CDR2 FYEKMQ (reference sequence). The CDR3 loop spans 15 amino acids. The CDR3 DNA sequence: TGTGCCAGCAGCCCCCAGAGGGGGACGAACACTGAAGCTTTCTTT. This gives the protein CASSPQRGTNTEAFF.

This chain connects TRBV6-5 to TRBJ1-1, with 8 bases matching TRBD1. The CDR3 has 15 residues. The V gene's germline CDR1 is MNHEY and CDR2 SVGAGI. V was clipped by 5 bases and J by 4 bases; unmatched bases: 9. CDR3 loop: CASSNHRQGTTEAFF. The CDR3 bases are TGTGCCAGCAGTAATCATCGACAGGGGACCACTGAAGCTTTCTTT.

This clone appeared many times. The rearrangement links TRBV19 to TRBJ2-2; D is unresolved. This CDR3 has 12 amino acids. CDR1 and CDR2 (germline): LNHDA, SQIVND (reference sequence). V was cut by 11 bases and J by 5 bases, with 12 bases left in between. The DNA for the CDR3 is TGTGCCGCGAATGGTTTGACCGGGGAGCTGTTTTTT. Translation gives CAANGLTGELFF.

The chain has TRBV18 and TRBJ2-7, with TRBD2 matching 9 bases. V shed 6 bases and J 6 bases; nucleotides not matched to a gene: 15. This CDR3 region has 16 residues. CDR1 is KGHSH, CDR2 LQKENI, per germline. CDR3 coding DNA: TGTGCCAGCTCGCAGACTAGCGGACCAGGGTCAGGCGAGCAGTACTTC. Its protein is CASSQTSGPGSGEQYF. Full variable domain (remainder filled in from reference TRBV18 and TRBJ2-7): NAGVMQNPRHLVRRRGQEARLRCSPMKGHSHVYWYRQLPEEGLKFMVYLQKENIIDESGMPKERFSAEFPKEGPSILRIQQVVRGDSAAYFCASSQTSGPGSGEQYFGPGTRLTVT.

The chain couples TRBV9 to TRBJ2-1, with 7 bases matching TRBD1. After removal of 3 bases from V and 0 bases from J, the junction contained 6 bases not matched to a gene. The CDR3 runs 16 residues. Looked up from germline, CDR1 is SGDLS and CDR2 is YYNGEE. The CDR3 region has the DNA TGTGCCAGCAGCGCGACGACAGGGAGCTCCTACAATGAGCAGTTCTTC. The encoded protein is CASSATTGSSYNEQFF.

The chain couples TRBV5-1 to TRBJ1-6, with 7 bases aligning to TRBD1. The CDR3 sequence is 14 residues long. Per the germline V gene, CDR1 is SGHRS and CDR2 is YFSETQ. The V and J ends lost 3 bases and 6 bases, in that order; junction bases with no gene match: 3. CDR3 loop: CASSSGQSNSPLHF. The CDR3 nucleotides read TGCGCCAGCAGCTCGGGACAGTCTAATTCACCCCTCCACTTT.

The chain is built from TRBV4-2 and TRBJ2-1; 10 positions agree with TRBD2. The CDR3 has 16 residues. With V trimmed by 6 bases and J by 5 bases, 10 bases remained unmatched. Germline loops: CDR1 LGHNA, CDR2 YNFKEQ. CDR3 region: CASRHTSGISHNEQFF. For the CDR3, the DNA is TGTGCCAGCAGACATACTAGCGGGATTTCTCACAATGAGCAGTTCTTC.

This clone has a handful of counts. The CDR3 here is CASSGGGIGTDTQYF. The CDR3 nucleotides read TGTGCCAGCAGCGGCGGAGGGATCGGTACAGATACGCAGTATTTT. The V and J genes are TRBV9 and TRBJ2-3; D might be TRBD2 (6 bases). This CDR3 is built from 15 residues. In germline, CDR1 is SGDLS, CDR2 YYNGEE. Trimming stripped 3 bases from V and 3 bases from J, with 14 bases between.

The V gene is TRBV5-4, the J gene TRBJ1-6; TRBD1 might be the D (6 bases). V shed 0 bases and J shed 10 bases, with 17 bases lying between them. The CDR3 runs 16 residues. Germline V gene lookup returns CDR1 SGHNT and CDR2 YYREEE (reference sequence). In DNA form, the CDR3 reads TGTGCCAGCAGCTTGGGAGGGGGTGGGGTTCTCTCACCCCTCCACTTT. Translating it yields CASSLGGGGVLSPLHF.

This clone appeared a few times. The chain joins TRBV5-1 to TRBJ1-2; D call uncertain. The CDR3 runs to 13 residues. Germline-derived CDR1 and CDR2 are SGHRS and YFSETQ. Trimming took off 2 bases at V and 2 bases at J, with 7 bases between the two ends. CDR3 protein: CASSLTENYGYTF. For the CDR3, the DNA is TGCGCCAGCAGCTTAACAGAGAACTATGGCTACACCTTC.

This chain uses TRBV6-1 with TRBJ1-2, with 9 bases matching TRBD1. Germline V lookup: CDR1 MNHNS, CDR2 SASEGT. V dropped 8 bases and J dropped 2; count of bases not matched to a gene: 9. The CDR3 sequence is 15 residues long. The CDR3 coding sequence is TGTGCCAGCGAATATCGACAGGGGGAGAACTATGGCTACACCTTC. Its protein is CASEYRQGENYGYTF.